This T cell receptor beta chain derives from a study of Ad26.COV2.S vaccination and SARS-CoV-2 variants. Overall study: Donor got 5x10^10 or 1x10^11 viral particles of Ad26.COV2.S. Study-wide points: Breadth and depth estimates from TCRs may understate total T cell responses.

TCRdb's copy holds only in-frame clones and misses some; the assay was immunoSEQ multiplex PCR. This sample has more than 400,000 clones, with about 90% found just once. Stated treatment: around 19 received Ad26.COV2.S at low or high dose, single or two shots; several received placebo; per-sample allocation not given. Sampling occurred on day 63 after the first vaccine or placebo injection. The sample came from a Boston adult aged 18-55 years. Spike of the Wuhan-strain SARS-CoV-2 was expressed by an Ad26 vector, which formed the vaccine. To note about this clone: Its antigen remains unknown.

This CDR3 is 16 amino acids long. Germline V gives CDR1 SGDLS, CDR2 YYNGEE. The V and J ends lost 4 bases and 1 base, in that order; junction bases with no gene match: 6. This rearrangement joins TRBV9 to TRBJ1-1, with TRBD1 matching 11 bases. This clonotype was sampled from a person aged 18 to 59 who received the Ad26.COV2.S COVID-19 vaccine or a placebo. Sequenced material: peripheral blood, taken in a trial of Ad26.COV2.S vaccine versus placebo. CDR3 in DNA: TGTGCCAGCAGCATCGGACAGGGGGCGAAGAACACTGAAGCTTTCTTT. Its translation: CASSIGQGAKNTEAFF.